Below are 27 T cell receptor beta chains sequenced from a single sample in a study of cytomegalovirus exposure and HLA in healthy donors. Amplification used 60 Vbeta primers and 13 Jbeta primers. Only in-frame clones appear in the TCRdb table, and some are missing; sequencing was by immunoSEQ multiplex PCR. The profile covers around 280,000 clones, with around 90% appearing a single time and less than 2.5% taken by the ten largest. Sequencing was carried out using PBMCs. The origin of the receptors is a woman younger than 35 in good health and CMV-seronegative.

The chain couples TRBV29-1 to TRBJ2-1, with D possibly being TRBD2 (6 bases). The germline CDR1 and CDR2 sequences are SQVTM and ANQGSEA. The CDR3 has 14 amino acids. V lost 7 bases and J lost 10, with 23 bases in between. The CDR3 reads CSAPGGSSTGEQFF. Here the CDR3 DNA reads TGCAGCGCCCCCGGAGGGTCTTCCACCGGGGAGCAGTTCTTC.

On this clone itself: A read error may account for a junction end that differs from germline. This chain uses TRBV7-9 with TRBJ1-6; D uncertain. Per germline, CDR1 SEHNR and CDR2 FQNEAQ (reference sequence). The CDR3 sequence is 17 residues long. CDR3 sequence reads: CSSSLSFVSSYNSPLHF. CDR3 nucleotide sequence: TGTTCCAGCAGCTTATCATTCGTGAGCTCCTATAATTCACCCCTCCACTTT.

Turning to this clone: Other nucleotide sequences in the sample specify the same CDR3. This sequence joins TRBV6-1 and TRBJ1-6; D remains unclear. With 4 bases removed from V and 7 bases from J, the gap between germline ends came to 2 bases. This CDR3 comprises 11 residues. From germline, CDR1 is MNHNS and CDR2 SASEGT. The CDR3 region is CASSANSPLHF. CDR3 in DNA: TGTGCCAGCAGTGCGAATTCACCCCTCCACTTT.

This chain connects TRBV19 to TRBJ1-2; D may be TRBD1 (5 bases). Trimming stripped 3 bases from V and 7 bases from J, with 12 bases between. CDR1 is LNHDA and CDR2 is SQIVND in the germline V gene (reference sequence). The CDR3 runs 13 residues. The CDR3 is CASSIGPGAGYTF. CDR3 sequence (DNA): TGTGCCAGTAGTATTGGGCCTGGGGCTGGCTACACCTTC.

The CDR3: CASSVGSGGVYNEQFF. DNA for the CDR3: TGTGCCAGCAGCGTAGGTAGCGGGGGGGTATACAATGAGCAGTTCTTC. The chain is built from TRBV9 and TRBJ2-1; TRBD2 aligns across 11 bases. This CDR3 is built from 16 residues. Germline V gives CDR1 SGDLS, CDR2 YYNGEE. V shed 0 bases, J shed 4 bases, and the junction held 3 bases outside the gene matches.

This clone was counted once. The J gene is TRBJ2-3, the V gene TRBV9, with a tentative D call TRBD1 (5 bases). Germline V gene lookup returns CDR1 SGDLS and CDR2 YYNGEE. The V gene lost 4 bases and the J gene lost 4 bases, with 19 bases spanning the gap. The CDR3 contains 16 residues. Here the CDR3 DNA reads TGTGCCAGCAGCTCCCCCAGGGCCCTGGCGGCAGATACGCAGTATTTT. It is translated as CASSSPRALAADTQYF.

This sequence joins TRBV5-1 and TRBJ1-2; 10 nucleotides line up with TRBD1. This CDR3 has 14 amino acids. Per germline, CDR1 SGHRS and CDR2 YFSETQ. Trimming took 4 bases from V and 6 from J; bases not matched to a gene: 6. Here the CDR3 reads CASSGQGGFDGYTF. As DNA, the CDR3 is TGCGCCAGCAGCGGACAGGGGGGGTTCGATGGCTACACCTTC.

This clone has just one count. J is TRBJ2-5 and V is TRBV5-1; D is possibly TRBD1 (6 bases). The length of the CDR3 is 12 residues. Trimming took 4 bases from V and 6 from J, leaving 10 bases between them. Per the germline V gene, CDR1 is SGHRS and CDR2 is YFSETQ. CDR3 DNA: TGCGCCAGCAGCCCAGGGGTGCAGACCCAGTACTTC. Translating it yields CASSPGVQTQYF.

V is TRBV5-1 and J is TRBJ2-5; 15 nucleotides align to TRBD2. The ends lost 3 bases at V and 5 bases at J; junction bases unmatched: 5. There are 16 residues in the CDR3. CDR1 and CDR2 (germline): SGHRS, YFSETQ. The DNA for the CDR3 is TGCGCCAGCAGCTCCGGACTAGCGGGGGGGCTGGAGACCCAGTACTTC. This gives the protein CASSSGLAGGLETQYF.

The J gene is TRBJ1-6, the V gene TRBV7-9; weak D call: TRBD1 (6 bases). The V end lost 3 bases, the J end lost 7 bases, and 7 bases lay between the germline ends. The germline gives CDR1 SEHNR, CDR2 FQNEAQ (reference sequence). This CDR3 comprises 13 residues. CDR3 sequence reads: CASSLDSNSPLHF. CDR3 coding DNA: TGTGCCAGCAGCTTGGACAGCAATTCACCCCTCCACTTT.

The V call is TRBV7-6, the J call TRBJ1-6; 10 positions match TRBD1. Germline values: CDR1 SGHVS, CDR2 FNYEAQ. CDR3 size: 13 residues. The junction had 4 bases not matched to a gene; V was cut back by 10 bases and J by 7 bases. CDR3 in amino acids: CAIRQGANSPLHF. Written as DNA, the CDR3 is TGTGCCATTCGACAGGGGGCCAATTCACCCCTCCACTTT.

The gene calls are TRBV6-5 and TRBJ2-7; 10 positions agree with TRBD1. Germline CDR1 MNHEY, CDR2 SVGAGI. The CDR3 is 14 residues long. V dropped 8 bases and J dropped 1; count of bases not matched to a gene: 5. The CDR3 region has the DNA TGTGCCAGCTGGGACAGGGGTCTATCCTACGAGCAGTACTTC. Translation gives CASWDRGLSYEQYF.

J is TRBJ1-3 and V is TRBV7-2; 7 bases agree with TRBD1. The germline CDR1 and CDR2 sequences are SGHTA and FQGNSA. This CDR3 comprises 14 residues. V trimming: 3 bases; J trimming: 4 bases; junction bases outside the gene matches: 3. CDR3 amino acids: CASSFTGAGNTIYF. DNA for the CDR3: TGTGCCAGCAGCTTCACAGGGGCAGGAAACACCATATATTTT.

The chain carries TRBV11-2 and TRBJ2-7, with 8 bases matching TRBD1. Trimming took 5 bases from V and 2 from J; bases not matched to a gene: 5. Germline-derived CDR1 and CDR2 are SGHAT and FQNNGV. The CDR3 has 14 residues. CDR3 sequence: CASSVYRGAYEQYF. The CDR3 DNA is TGTGCCAGCAGCGTATACAGGGGGGCCTACGAGCAGTACTTC.

This clone has only one observation. This chain uses TRBV10-1 with TRBJ1-1; the D is unclear. Germline V gives CDR1 WNHNN, CDR2 SYGVQD (reference sequence). Trimming removed 6 bases at V and 1 base at J, with 12 bases between. The length of the CDR3 is 14 residues. CDR3 nucleotides: TGCGCCAGCAGCGTACAGAGGGCGAACACTGAAGCTTTCTTT. This sequence encodes CASSVQRANTEAFF.

The chain has TRBV6-5 and TRBJ1-2; 12 nucleotides line up with TRBD1. This CDR3 comprises 14 residues. Germline V lookup: CDR1 MNHEY, CDR2 SVGAGI. The V segment lost 5 bases and the J segment 8 bases; nucleotides outside the gene matches: 6. This CDR3 reads CASSLGQGAWGYTF. CDR3 nucleotides: TGTGCCAGCAGTCTGGGACAGGGGGCATGGGGCTACACCTTC.

The CDR3 loop is CASSMRPEGNTEAFF. CDR3 coding DNA: TGTGCCAGTAGTATGAGGCCCGAAGGGAACACTGAAGCTTTCTTT. The chain links TRBV19 to TRBJ1-1; D remains ambiguous. Germline CDR1 and CDR2: LNHDA and SQIVND (reference sequence). Trimming removed 3 bases at V and 1 base at J, with 12 bases between. This CDR3 region has 15 residues.

The chain is built from TRBV7-9 and TRBJ1-3, with D possibly TRBD1 on 5 matching bases. Per germline, CDR1 SEHNR and CDR2 FQNEAQ (reference sequence). V shed 5 bases and J shed 0 bases, with 14 bases lying between them. This CDR3 is 16 amino acids long. CDR3 residues: CASSDSRQSSGNTIYF. The DNA for the CDR3 is TGTGCCAGCAGCGATTCTAGACAGTCCTCTGGAAACACCATATATTTT.

The rearrangement joins TRBV18 to TRBJ2-1; D not certain. The ends were cut back, 3 bases at V and 7 bases at J, with 10 bases in the middle. Germline V gene lookup returns CDR1 KGHSH and CDR2 LQKENI. The CDR3 contains 13 residues. The CDR3 DNA sequence: TGTGCCAGCTCACCCCGTATTGAGAATGAGCAGTTCTTC. This translates into CASSPRIENEQFF.

The chain uses TRBV7-3 and TRBJ2-5; 10 nucleotides agree with TRBD2. Germline CDR1 reads SGHTA; CDR2 reads FQGTGA. The CDR3 totals 18 residues. Trimming took 5 bases from V and 2 from J; bases not matched to a gene: 14. The CDR3 loop reads CASSPGVQKAGGQETQYF. CDR3 sequence (DNA): TGTGCCAGCAGCCCCGGGGTCCAAAAAGCGGGGGGGCAAGAGACCCAGTACTTC.

The chain employs TRBV9 and TRBJ2-7, with 9 bases aligning to TRBD1. The germline CDR1 and CDR2 sequences are SGDLS and YYNGEE. This CDR3 is built from 16 residues. V lost 4 bases, J lost 4 bases, and 12 bases stayed unmatched. CDR3 amino acids: CASSTRDREGEYEQYF. Written as DNA, the CDR3 is TGTGCCAGCAGCACAAGGGACAGGGAAGGGGAATACGAGCAGTACTTC. Full variable domain (missing parts from reference TRBV9 and TRBJ2-7): DSGVTQTPKHLITATGQRVTLRCSPRSGDLSVYWYQQSLDQGLQFLIQYYNGEERAKGNILERFSAQQFPDLHSELNLSSLELGDSALYFCASSTRDREGEYEQYFGPGTRLTVT.

The chain combines TRBV27 with TRBJ1-1; the D gene is possibly TRBD1 (6 bases). V was trimmed by 5 bases and J by 11 bases, leaving 18 bases between them. The CDR3 runs 13 residues. The germline gives CDR1 MNHEY, CDR2 SMNVEV (reference sequence). The DNA of the CDR3 is TGTGCCAGCAGTCCTGTTCCGTCAAGGGGGGCTTTCTTT. It yields the protein CASSPVPSRGAFF.

V usage is TRBV2 and J usage is TRBJ1-6; 7 positions agree with TRBD1. Germline values: CDR1 SNHLY, CDR2 FYNNEI. This CDR3 spans 19 amino acids. Unmatched junction bases numbered 14, after V lost 4 bases and J lost 2 bases. The CDR3 region is CASSGETGLFRTYNSPLHF. DNA for the CDR3: TGTGCCAGCAGTGGGGAGACAGGGTTATTCAGGACCTATAATTCACCCCTCCACTTT.

The chain couples TRBV15 to TRBJ2-5; a weak D match, TRBD2 (6 bases). The V gene lost 5 bases and the J gene lost 1 base, with 8 bases spanning the gap. Germline V gene sequence: CDR1 LNHNV, CDR2 YYDKDF (reference sequence). The CDR3 is made up of 13 amino acids. The CDR3 sequence is CATSWGGQETQYF. CDR3 bases: TGTGCCACCAGCTGGGGAGGCCAAGAGACCCAGTACTTC.

This sequence joins TRBV1 and TRBJ2-3; the DNA was not used to check the table's D call, TRBD2. TRBV1 is termed a pseudogene. The CDR3 length is 19 residues. The CDR3 protein is CTSSQDIGSLVSSTDTQYF. In DNA, the CDR3 is TGCACCAGCAGCCAAGATATAGGGTCACTAGTTAGTAGCACAGATACGCAGTATTTT.

The chain combines TRBV7-9 with TRBJ2-5; D might be TRBD1 (5 bases). Germline CDR1 SEHNR, CDR2 FQNEAQ (reference sequence). Trimming pared 5 bases from V and 3 bases from J, leaving 7 bases between. The CDR3 is made up of 12 amino acids. CDR3 loop: CASSQGKETQYF. CDR3 DNA sequence: TGTGCCAGCAGCCAGGGTAAAGAGACCCAGTACTTC. The variable domain in full, with the rest retrieved from reference TRBV7-9 and TRBJ2-5, is DTGVSQNPRHKITKRGQNVTFRCDPISEHNRLYWYRQTLGQGPEFLTYFQNEAQLEKSRLLSDRFSAERPKGSFSTLEIQRTEQGDSAMYLCASSQGKETQYFGPGTRLLVL.

CDR3 protein: CASSPYPHRGHNEQFF. The DNA of the CDR3 is TGTGCCAGCAGCCCTTATCCCCACAGGGGGCACAATGAGCAGTTCTTC. This chain uses TRBV6-6 with TRBJ2-1, with TRBD1 identical over 9 bases. This CDR3 is built from 16 residues. The germline V gene encodes CDR1 MNHNY and CDR2 SVGAGI (reference sequence). V was clipped by 6 bases and J by 5 bases; unmatched bases: 11.